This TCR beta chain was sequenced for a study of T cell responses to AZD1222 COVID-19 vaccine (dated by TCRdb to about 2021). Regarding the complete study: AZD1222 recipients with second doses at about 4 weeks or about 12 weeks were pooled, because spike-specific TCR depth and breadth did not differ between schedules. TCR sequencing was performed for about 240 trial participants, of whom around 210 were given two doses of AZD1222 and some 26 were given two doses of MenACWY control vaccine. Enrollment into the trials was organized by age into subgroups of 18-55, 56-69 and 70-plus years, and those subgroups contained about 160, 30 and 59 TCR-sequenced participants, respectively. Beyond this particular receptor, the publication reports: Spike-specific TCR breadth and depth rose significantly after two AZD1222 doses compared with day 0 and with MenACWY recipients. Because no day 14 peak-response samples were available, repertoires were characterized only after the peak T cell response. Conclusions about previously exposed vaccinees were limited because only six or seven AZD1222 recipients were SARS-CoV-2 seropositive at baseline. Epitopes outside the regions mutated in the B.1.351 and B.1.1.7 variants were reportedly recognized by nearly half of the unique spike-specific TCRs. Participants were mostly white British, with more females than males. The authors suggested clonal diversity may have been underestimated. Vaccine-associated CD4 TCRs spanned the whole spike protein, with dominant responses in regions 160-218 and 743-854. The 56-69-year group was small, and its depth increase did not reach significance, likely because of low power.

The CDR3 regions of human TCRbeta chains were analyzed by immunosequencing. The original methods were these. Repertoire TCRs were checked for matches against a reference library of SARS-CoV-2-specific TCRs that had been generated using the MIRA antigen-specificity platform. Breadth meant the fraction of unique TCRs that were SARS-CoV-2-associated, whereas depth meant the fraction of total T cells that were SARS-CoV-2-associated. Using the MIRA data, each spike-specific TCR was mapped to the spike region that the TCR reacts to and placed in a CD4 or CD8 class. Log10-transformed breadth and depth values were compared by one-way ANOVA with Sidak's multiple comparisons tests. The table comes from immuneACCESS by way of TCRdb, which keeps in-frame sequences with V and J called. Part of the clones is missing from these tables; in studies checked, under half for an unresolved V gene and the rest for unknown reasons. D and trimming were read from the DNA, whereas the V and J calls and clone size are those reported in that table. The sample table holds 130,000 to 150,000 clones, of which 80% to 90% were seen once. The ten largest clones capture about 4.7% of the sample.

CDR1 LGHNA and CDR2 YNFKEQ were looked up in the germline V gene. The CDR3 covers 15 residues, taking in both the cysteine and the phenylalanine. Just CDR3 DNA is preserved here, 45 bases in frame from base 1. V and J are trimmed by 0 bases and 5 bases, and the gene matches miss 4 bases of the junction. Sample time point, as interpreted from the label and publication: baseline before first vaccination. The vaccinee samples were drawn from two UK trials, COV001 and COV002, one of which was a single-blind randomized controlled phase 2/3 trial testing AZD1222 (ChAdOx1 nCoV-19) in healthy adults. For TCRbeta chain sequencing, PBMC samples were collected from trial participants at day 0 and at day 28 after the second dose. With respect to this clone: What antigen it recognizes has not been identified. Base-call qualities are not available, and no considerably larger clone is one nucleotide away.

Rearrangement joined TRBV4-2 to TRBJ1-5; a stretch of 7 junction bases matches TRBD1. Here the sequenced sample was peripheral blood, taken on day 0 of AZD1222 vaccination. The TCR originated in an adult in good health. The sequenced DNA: TGTGCCAGCAGCCAAGACGGGACAGCTGATCAGCCCCAGCATTTT. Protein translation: CASSQDGTADQPQHF.